This T cell receptor (beta chain) was sequenced in a study of STAT3 mutations in large granular lymphocyte leukemia. The method was immunoSEQ multiplex PCR; TCRdb's version includes in-frame clones alone and lacks a portion of them. Among some 30,000 clones listed, around 86% were seen once. Study results and limitations: Every T-cell large granular lymphocyte leukemia patient had at least one immunodominant TCR beta clonotype.

CDR1 is SGHRS and CDR2 is YFSETQ in the germline V gene. The CDR3 extends over 14 amino acids. Between the trimmed V and J ends, which lost 0 bases and 4 bases, there was a span of 8 bases. Concerning this clone itself: Its antigen remains unidentified.

The receptor comes from a man between 60 and 75 years old with T-cell large granular lymphocyte leukemia. Some clones in this sample may be carry-over from other donors' samples. The chain joins TRBV5-1 to TRBJ1-5, with a tentative D call TRBD1 (5 bases). The specimen sequenced was peripheral blood mononuclear cells. The CDR3 nucleotides are TGCGCCAGCAGCTTGGAAGGGACGAATCAGCCCCAGCATTTT. It is translated as CASSLEGTNQPQHF. Variable domain in full (rest from reference TRBV5-1 and TRBJ1-5): KAGVTQTPRYLIKTRGQQVTLSCSPISGHRSVSWYQQTPGQGLQFLFEYFSETQRNKGNFPGRFSGRQFSNSRSEMNVSTLELGDSALYLCASSLEGTNQPQHFGDGTRLSIL.